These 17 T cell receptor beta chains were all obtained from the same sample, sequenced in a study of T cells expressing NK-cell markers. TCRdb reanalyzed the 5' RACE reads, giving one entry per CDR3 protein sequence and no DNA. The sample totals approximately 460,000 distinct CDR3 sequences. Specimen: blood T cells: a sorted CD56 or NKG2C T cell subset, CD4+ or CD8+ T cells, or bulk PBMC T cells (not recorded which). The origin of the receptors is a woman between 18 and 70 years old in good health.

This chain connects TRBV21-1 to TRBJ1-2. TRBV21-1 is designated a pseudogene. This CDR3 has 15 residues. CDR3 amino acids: CASSKYRGKDYGYTF.

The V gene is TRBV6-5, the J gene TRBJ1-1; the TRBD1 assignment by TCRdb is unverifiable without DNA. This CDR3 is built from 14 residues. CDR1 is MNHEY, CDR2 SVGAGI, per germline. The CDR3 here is CASSYQQGPIEAFF.

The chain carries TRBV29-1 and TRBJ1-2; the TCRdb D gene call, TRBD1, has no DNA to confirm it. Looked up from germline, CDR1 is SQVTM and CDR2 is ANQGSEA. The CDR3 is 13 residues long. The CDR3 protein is CSVGGPTNYGYTF.

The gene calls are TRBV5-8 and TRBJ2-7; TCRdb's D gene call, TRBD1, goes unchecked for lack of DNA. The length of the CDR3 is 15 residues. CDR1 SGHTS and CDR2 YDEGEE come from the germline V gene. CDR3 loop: CASSLVNRGWEEQYF.

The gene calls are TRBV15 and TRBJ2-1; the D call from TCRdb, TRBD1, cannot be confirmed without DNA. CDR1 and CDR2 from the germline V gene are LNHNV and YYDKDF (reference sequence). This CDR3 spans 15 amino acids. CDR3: CATSRVGRGWNEQFF.

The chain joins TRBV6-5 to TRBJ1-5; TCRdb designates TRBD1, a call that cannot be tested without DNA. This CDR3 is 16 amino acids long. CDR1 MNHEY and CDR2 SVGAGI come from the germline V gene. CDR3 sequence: CASSYEYRGRNQPQHF.

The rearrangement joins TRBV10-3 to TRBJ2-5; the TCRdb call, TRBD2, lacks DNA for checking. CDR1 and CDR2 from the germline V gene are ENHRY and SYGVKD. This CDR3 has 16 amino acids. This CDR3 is CAISESTASGTETQYF.

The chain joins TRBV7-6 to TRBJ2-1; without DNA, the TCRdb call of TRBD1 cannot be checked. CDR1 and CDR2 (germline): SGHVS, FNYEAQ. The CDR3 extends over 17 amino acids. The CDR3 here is CASSYPRAEAPDNEQFF.

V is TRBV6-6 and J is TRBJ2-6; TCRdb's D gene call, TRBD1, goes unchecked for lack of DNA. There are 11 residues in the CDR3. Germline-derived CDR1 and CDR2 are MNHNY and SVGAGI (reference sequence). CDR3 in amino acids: CASSRTEVLTF.

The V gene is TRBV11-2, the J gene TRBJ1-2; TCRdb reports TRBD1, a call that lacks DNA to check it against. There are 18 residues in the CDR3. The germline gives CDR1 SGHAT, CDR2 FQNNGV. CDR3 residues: CASSLFHARQGKNYGYTF.

The CDR3 region is CASSVDTGVVGGYTF. The chain uses TRBV9 and TRBJ1-2; the TRBD1 assignment by TCRdb is unverifiable without DNA. The CDR3 length is 15 residues. The germline gives CDR1 SGDLS, CDR2 YYNGEE.

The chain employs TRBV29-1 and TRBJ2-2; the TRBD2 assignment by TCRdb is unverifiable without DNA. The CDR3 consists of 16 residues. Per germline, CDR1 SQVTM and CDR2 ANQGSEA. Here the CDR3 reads CSGGTSGTGPSGELFF.

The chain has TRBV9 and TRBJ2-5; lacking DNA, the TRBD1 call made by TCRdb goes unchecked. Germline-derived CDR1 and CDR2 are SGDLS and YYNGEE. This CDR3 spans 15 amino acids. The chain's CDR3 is CASSVGQGLQETQYF.

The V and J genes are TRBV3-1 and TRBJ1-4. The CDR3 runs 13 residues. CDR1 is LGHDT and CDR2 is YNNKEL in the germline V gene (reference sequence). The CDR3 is CASSPYSNEKLFF.

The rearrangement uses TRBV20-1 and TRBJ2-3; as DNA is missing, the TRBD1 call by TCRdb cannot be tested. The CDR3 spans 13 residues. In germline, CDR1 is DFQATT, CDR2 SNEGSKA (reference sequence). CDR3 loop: CSAPPQGADTQYF.

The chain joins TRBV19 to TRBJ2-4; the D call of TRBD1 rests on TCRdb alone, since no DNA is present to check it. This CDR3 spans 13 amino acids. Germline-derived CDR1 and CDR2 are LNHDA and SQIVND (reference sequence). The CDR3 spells CASSMQGLNIQYF.

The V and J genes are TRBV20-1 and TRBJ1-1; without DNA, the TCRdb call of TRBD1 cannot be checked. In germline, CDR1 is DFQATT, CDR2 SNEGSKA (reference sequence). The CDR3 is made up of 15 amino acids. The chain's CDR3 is CSASDRKRGDTEAFF.